The 7 T cell receptor beta chains below come from one sample, sequenced in a study of OX40 agonist ivuxolimab in advanced cancers. Generated by immunoSEQ multiplex PCR, the TCRdb table keeps only in-frame clones and is missing some. The sample carries 55,000 to 65,000 clones, 87% recorded once. The sample in question was CD4+ or CD8+ T cells sorted from blood, obtained in a trial of the OX40 agonist ivuxolimab. The receptors come from an adult with an advanced solid tumor such as melanoma, head and neck, liver or kidney cancer.

The rearrangement joins TRBV4-1 to TRBJ1-6, with a possible D match to TRBD1 (5 bases). The CDR3 runs 19 residues. Trimming took off 0 bases at V and 0 bases at J, with 15 bases between the two ends. Germline V gene sequence: CDR1 MGHRA, CDR2 YSYEKL. The CDR3 region is CASSQEGTGTSSYNSPLHF. The DNA of the CDR3 is TGCGCCAGCAGCCAAGAAGGTACGGGGACCAGCTCCTATAATTCACCCCTCCACTTT.

This chain connects TRBV21-1 to TRBJ2-7; the D segment call TRBD1 is taken from the table without a DNA check. TRBV21-1 is a recognized pseudogene. The CDR3 loop spans 14 amino acids. CDR3 residues: CASRQTVTSYEQYF. DNA of the CDR3: TGTGCCAGCAGACAGACAGTGACATCCTACGAGCAGTACTTC.

V usage is TRBV11-2 and J usage is TRBJ2-3, with 7 bases fitting TRBD2. The CDR3 is 15 residues long. The V gene's germline CDR1 is SGHAT and CDR2 FQNNGV. Trimming at V came to 3 bases and at J to 0 bases, leaving 3 bases not matched to a gene. CDR3 sequence reads: CASSFISGSTDTQYF. In DNA, the CDR3 is TGTGCCAGCAGCTTTATTAGCGGGAGCACAGATACGCAGTATTTT.

This clone was seen a few times. This chain joins TRBV28 and TRBJ1-1, with D unresolved. Germline-derived CDR1 and CDR2 are MDHEN and SYDVKM. The CDR3 loop spans 15 amino acids. Trimming stripped 7 bases from V and 4 bases from J, with 19 bases between. The CDR3 DNA is TGTGCCAGCAACCTCTGGGGTCTCGCGGGCACTGAAGCTTTCTTT. It specifies CASNLWGLAGTEAFF. The variable domain in full, completed from reference TRBV28 and TRBJ1-1, reads DVKVTQSSRYLVKRTGEKVFLECVQDMDHENMFWYRQDPGLGLRLIYFSYDVKMKEKGDIPEGYSVSREKKERFSLILESASTNQTSMYLCASNLWGLAGTEAFFGQGTRLTVV.

CDR3 DNA sequence: TGTGCCAGCAGCCCTCGGACAGGGTTTCTCGAGACCCAGTACTTC. It codes for CASSPRTGFLETQYF. This chain links TRBV5-4 with TRBJ2-5; 8 bases agree with TRBD1. The CDR3 has 15 residues. The J segment lost 5 bases and the V segment lost 4 bases, leaving 10 bases of the junction unmatched. The germline gives CDR1 SGHNT, CDR2 YYREEE (reference sequence).

This chain connects TRBV5-4 to TRBJ1-1; D remains unclear. The CDR3 loop spans 14 amino acids. CDR1 is SGHNT and CDR2 is YYREEE in the germline V gene (reference sequence). Trimming took off 2 bases at V and 2 bases at J, with 10 bases between the two ends. Here the CDR3 reads CASSFRAGNTEAFF. The CDR3 nucleotides read TGTGCCAGCAGCTTCCGGGCGGGTAACACTGAAGCTTTCTTT.

V usage is TRBV7-2 and J usage is TRBJ1-1, with TRBD1 matching over 9 bases. The germline V gene has CDR1 SGHTA and CDR2 FQGNSA. The junction had 3 bases not matched to a gene; V was cut back by 5 bases and J by 5 bases. The length of the CDR3 is 13 residues. The CDR3 sequence: CASSLTGGTEAFF. For the CDR3, the DNA is TGTGCCAGCAGCCTGACAGGGGGAACTGAAGCTTTCTTT.